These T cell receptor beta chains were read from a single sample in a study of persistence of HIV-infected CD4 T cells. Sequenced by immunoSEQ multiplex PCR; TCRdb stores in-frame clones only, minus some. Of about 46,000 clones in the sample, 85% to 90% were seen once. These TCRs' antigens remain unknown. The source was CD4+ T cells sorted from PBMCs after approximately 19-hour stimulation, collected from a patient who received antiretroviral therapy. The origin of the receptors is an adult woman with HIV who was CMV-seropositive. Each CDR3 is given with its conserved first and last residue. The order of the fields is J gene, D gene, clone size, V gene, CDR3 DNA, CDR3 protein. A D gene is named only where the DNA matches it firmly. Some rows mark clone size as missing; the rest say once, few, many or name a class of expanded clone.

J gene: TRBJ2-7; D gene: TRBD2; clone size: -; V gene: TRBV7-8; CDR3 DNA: TGTGCCAGCAGCTTACCGGGGGGCGAGCAGTACTTC; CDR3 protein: CASSLPGGEQYF
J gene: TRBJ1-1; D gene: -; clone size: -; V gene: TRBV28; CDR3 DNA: TGTGCCAGCAGGACAAACCTTATGAACACTGAAGCTTTCTTT; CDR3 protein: CASRTNLMNTEAFF
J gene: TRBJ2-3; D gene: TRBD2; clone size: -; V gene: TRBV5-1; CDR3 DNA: TGCGCCAGCAGTCAGGTAGCGGGAGTGCGGGATACGCAGTATTTT; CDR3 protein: CASSQVAGVRDTQYF
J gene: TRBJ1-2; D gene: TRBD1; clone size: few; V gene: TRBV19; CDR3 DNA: TGTGCCAGTAGTATGGGACAGGGTCCTCTTGCGAACTATGGCTACACCTTC; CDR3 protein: CASSMGQGPLANYGYTF
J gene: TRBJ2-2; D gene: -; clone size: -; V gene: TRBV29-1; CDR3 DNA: TGCAGCGTTGCACCTCTAACGCACACCGGGGAGCTGTTTTTT; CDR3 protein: CSVAPLTHTGELFF
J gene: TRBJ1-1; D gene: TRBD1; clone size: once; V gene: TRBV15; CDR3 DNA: TGTGCCACCAGCAGAGATTACAGGGGGAACACTGAAGCTTTCTTT; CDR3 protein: CATSRDYRGNTEAFF
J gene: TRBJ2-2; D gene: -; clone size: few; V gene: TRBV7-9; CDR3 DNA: TGTGCCAGCAGCTTTACTTTTACGGCCGGGGAGCTGTTTTTT; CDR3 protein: CASSFTFTAGELFF
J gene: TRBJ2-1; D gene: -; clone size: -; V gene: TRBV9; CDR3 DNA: TGTGCCAGCAGAGAGGATGGCGGTATGCAGTTCTTC; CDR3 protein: CASREDGGMQFF
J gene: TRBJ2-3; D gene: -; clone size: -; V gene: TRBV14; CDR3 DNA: TGTGCCAGCAGCCACTCCGCGGGGTACGCAGATACGCAGTATTTT; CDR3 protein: CASSHSAGYADTQYF
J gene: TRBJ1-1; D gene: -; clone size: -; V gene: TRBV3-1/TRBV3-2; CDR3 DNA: TGTGCCAGCAGCAAGGCTCAGGGTGGCACTGAAGCTTTCTTT; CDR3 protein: CASSKAQGGTEAFF
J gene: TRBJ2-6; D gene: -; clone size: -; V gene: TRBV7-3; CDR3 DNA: TGTGCCAGCAGCTCCCCCCGGGCAGGGGCCAACGTCCTGACTTTC; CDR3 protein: CASSSPRAGANVLTF
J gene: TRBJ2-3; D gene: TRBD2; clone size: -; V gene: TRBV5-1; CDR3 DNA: TGCGCCAGCAGCGAGCTAGCGGGGGGGTTCACAGATACGCAGTATTTT; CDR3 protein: CASSELAGGFTDTQYF
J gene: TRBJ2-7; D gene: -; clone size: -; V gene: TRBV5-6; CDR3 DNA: TGTGCCAGCAGCCCAAAACCGACAGGTACCTACGAGCAGTACTTC; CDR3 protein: CASSPKPTGTYEQYF
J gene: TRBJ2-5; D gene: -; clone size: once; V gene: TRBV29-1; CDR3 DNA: TGCAGCGTTCCCCAGGGCCAAGAGACCCAGTACTTC; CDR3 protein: CSVPQGQETQYF
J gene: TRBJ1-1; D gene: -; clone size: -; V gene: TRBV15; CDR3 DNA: TGTGCCACCAGCTCACGGAGGGGGGTCGACACTGAAGCTTTCTTT; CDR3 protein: CATSSRRGVDTEAFF
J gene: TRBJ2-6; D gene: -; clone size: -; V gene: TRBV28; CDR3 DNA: TGTGCCAGCAGTTTCCCCGGGGCCAACGTCCTGACTTTC; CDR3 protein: CASSFPGANVLTF
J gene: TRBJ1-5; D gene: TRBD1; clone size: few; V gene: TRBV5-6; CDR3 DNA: TGTGCCAGCAGCCTGTGGGGGACAGACATCAATCAGCCCCAGCATTTT; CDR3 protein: CASSLWGTDINQPQHF
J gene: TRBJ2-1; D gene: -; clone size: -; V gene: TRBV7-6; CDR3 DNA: TGTGCCAGCAGCTTAAGGGGATCGTGGGCAGTGCCTAGGGTGAACTCCTACAATGAGCAGTTCTTC; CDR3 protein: CASSLRGSWAVPRVNSYNEQFF
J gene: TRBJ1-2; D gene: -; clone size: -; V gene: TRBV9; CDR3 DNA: TGTGCCAGCAGCCCGACAGCCCACATAAACTATGGCTACACCTTC; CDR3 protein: CASSPTAHINYGYTF
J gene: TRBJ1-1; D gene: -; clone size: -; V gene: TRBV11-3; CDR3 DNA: TGTGCCAGCAGCTTAGATGCAGTCACTGAAGCTTTCTTT; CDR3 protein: CASSLDAVTEAFF
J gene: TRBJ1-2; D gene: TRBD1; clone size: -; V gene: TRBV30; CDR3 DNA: TGTGCCTGGAGTGTTGGGACAGGGGGCGCCTATGGCTACACCTTC; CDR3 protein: CAWSVGTGGAYGYTF
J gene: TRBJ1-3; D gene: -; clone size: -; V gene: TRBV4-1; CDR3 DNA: TGCGCCAGCAGCCAAGGGCATGCCCTTACTGGAAACACCATATATTTT; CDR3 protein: CASSQGHALTGNTIYF
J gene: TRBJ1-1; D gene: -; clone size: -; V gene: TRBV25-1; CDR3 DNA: TGTGCCAGCAGTGAATTATGGGGGCGAGACACTGAAGCTTTCTTT; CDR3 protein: CASSELWGRDTEAFF